This TCR beta chain derives from a study of identical twins. Study findings and constraints: Its conclusions, products of cross-sectional statistical analysis, did not come from following the same donors. In cord blood, abundant beta clonotypes had fewer insertions; memory showed no trend.

This clonotype has more than one count but fewer than ten. No antigen is known for it. MiXCR, applied by TCRdb to the 5' RACE reads, yields one record per CDR3 protein. The sample has 1,800,000 or so distinct CDR3 sequences, about 30% seen once; the top ten hold 0.25% to 0.3%. The germline V gene encodes CDR1 SEHNR and CDR2 FQNEAQ (reference sequence). V lost 6 bases and J lost 0, with 14 bases in between. This CDR3 comprises 15 residues. Every donor was a healthy Caucasian. The chain recombines TRBV7-9 with TRBJ1-1, with D perhaps matching TRBD1 (6 bases). The sequence derives from a newborn girl in good health. The sequenced material came from cord blood. CDR3 coding DNA: TGTGCCAGCAGTTTCAGGGGACCTATGAACACTGAAGCTTTCTTT. Protein: CASSFRGPMNTEAFF.